This note documents a single TCR beta chain sequence. The target antigen is unknown. TCRdb re-called the 5' RACE reads and shows each CDR3 protein once, DNA omitted. In total, the table holds about 350,000 distinct CDR3 sequences. This entry is derived from a study of monozygotic twins with inflammatory bowel disease. Looked up from germline, CDR1 is LNHDA and CDR2 is SQIVND (reference sequence). The CDR3 covers 13 residues. Every donor provided one blood sample measuring roughly 2.4 ml. Study results and caveats: Since immunosuppressive treatments differed, patient repertoires may have gained added variability. Perhaps reflecting limited power, concordant and discordant twins did not differ in repertoire similarity.

The V and J genes are TRBV19 and TRBJ1-1. The TCR originated in a human donor with ulcerative colitis or Crohn's disease, or a healthy co-twin of an affected twin (not recorded which). What was sequenced was blood. The CDR3 region is CASRRSIITEAFF.